This TCR beta chain was sequenced for a study of breast tumors, draining lymph nodes, adjacent tissues. From the multiplex PCR reads, TCRdb called clonotypes with MiXCR, one entry per CDR3 protein. The sample includes approximately 170,000 distinct CDR3 sequences, roughly a third of them seen just once. This clonotype was found once. Germline values: CDR1 MNHEY, CDR2 SVGAGI. Trimming cost V 2 bases and J 4 bases, with 9 bases left between them. CDR3 length equals 14 residues. The lymph nodes were axillary draining lymph nodes from breast cancer patients. The material sequenced was axillary lymph node tissue. This clonotype was sampled from a female donor with breast cancer. Some clones in this sample may be carry-over from other donors' samples. The rearrangement uses TRBV6-5 and TRBJ2-1; D is perhaps TRBD1 or TRBD2 (5 bases each). This CDR3 is CASSYGGSYNEQFF. DNA of the CDR3: TGTGCCAGCAGTTACGGGGGAAGTTACAATGAGCAGTTCTTC.